One and the same sample provided the 13 T cell receptor beta chains below, sequenced in a study of blood T cell repertoires in COVID-19. Repertoires were generated with immunoSEQ multiplex PCR, while TCRdb's copy carries only in-frame clones and drops some. Of about 520,000 clones listed, 80% to 90% are singletons. Sequenced: peripheral blood. These receptors were collected from a human donor in a cohort sampled during active COVID-19.

The genes are TRBV6-5 and TRBJ2-3; 8 positions agree with TRBD1. In germline, CDR1 is MNHEY, CDR2 SVGAGI. The CDR3 runs to 15 residues. With V trimmed by 4 bases and J by 4 bases, 7 bases remained unmatched. The CDR3 nucleotides are TGTGCCAGCAGTTTTGGACAGGGCGACGCAGATACGCAGTATTTT. Its translation: CASSFGQGDADTQYF.

This sequence joins TRBV27 and TRBJ2-7, with D possibly being TRBD1 (6 bases). The CDR3 length is 14 residues. Trimming took off 8 bases at V and 2 bases at J, with 16 bases between the two ends. CDR1 and CDR2 from the germline V gene are MNHEY and SMNVEV (reference sequence). The CDR3 DNA is TGTGCCAGCGCTAAGGGGGACACTACCTACGAGCAGTACTTC. It specifies CASAKGDTTYEQYF.

Notes on this clone: Other DNA sequences in this specimen translate into the identical CDR3. This chain connects TRBV12-3 or TRBV12-4 to TRBJ1-5, with D unresolved. The CDR3 loop spans 12 amino acids. V was trimmed by 3 bases and J by 6 bases, leaving 6 bases between them. DNA for the CDR3: TGTGCCAGCAGTTTGGTTAGTCAGCCCCAGCATTTT. Translating gives CASSLVSQPQHF.

This chain uses TRBV19 with TRBJ2-2; the D gene is possibly TRBD1 (5 bases). The CDR3 totals 14 residues. Trimming shortened V by 7 bases and J by 2 bases, and 11 bases separated the two germline ends. Germline CDR1 LNHDA, CDR2 SQIVND (reference sequence). The DNA for the CDR3 is TGTGCCAGTATCGCGCAGGGTAACACCGGGGAGCTGTTTTTT. Its protein product is CASIAQGNTGELFF. Using reference TRBV19 and TRBJ2-2 for the parts outside the CDR3, the full variable domain is DGGITQSPKYLFRKEGQNVTLSCEQNLNHDAMYWYRQDPGQGLRLIYYSQIVNDFQKGDIAEGYSVSREKKESFPLTVTSAQKNPTAFYLCASIAQGNTGELFFGEGSRLTVL.

The chain is built from TRBV19 and TRBJ1-5; 11 positions agree with TRBD1. This CDR3 spans 15 amino acids. Unmatched junction bases numbered 5, after V lost 3 bases and J lost 7 bases. The germline V gene encodes CDR1 LNHDA and CDR2 SQIVND (reference sequence). The CDR3 reads CASSIGQGAGQPQHF. The CDR3 DNA reads as TGTGCCAGTAGTATCGGACAGGGGGCTGGACAGCCCCAGCATTTT.

The rearrangement links TRBV6-5 to TRBJ2-3, with D perhaps TRBD2 (5 bases). Germline V CDR1 and CDR2: MNHEY, SVGAGI. CDR3 length: 16 residues. Trimming removed 4 bases from V and 0 bases from J, with 14 bases in between. CDR3 nucleotides: TGTGCCAGCAGTTCTGAAGAGGGTACTAGCACAGATACGCAGTATTTT. Protein sequence: CASSSEEGTSTDTQYF.

The genes are TRBV5-5 and TRBJ2-1; 7 bases map to TRBD1. This CDR3 has 14 amino acids. Germline loops: CDR1 SGHKS, CDR2 YYEKEE (reference sequence). Trimming removed 2 bases from V and 9 bases from J; junction bases left unmatched: 8. The CDR3 region is CASSLSWTGSEQFF. The CDR3 nucleotides are TGTGCCAGCAGCTTATCTTGGACAGGAAGTGAGCAGTTCTTC.

The V gene is TRBV24-1, the J gene TRBJ2-1; tentative D call: TRBD2 (6 bases). CDR3 length equals 13 residues. The germline gives CDR1 KGHDR, CDR2 SFDVKD. Trimming pared 3 bases from V and 12 bases from J, leaving 14 bases between. The CDR3 here is CATSDQTRVGQFF. The CDR3 DNA reads TGTGCCACCAGTGATCAGACTAGAGTGGGGCAGTTCTTC.

The V and J genes are TRBV19 and TRBJ2-7; no firm D call. The CDR3 is 14 residues long. From germline, CDR1 is LNHDA and CDR2 SQIVND (reference sequence). The V end was cut by 5 bases, the J end by 4 bases, with 15 bases between. The CDR3 region has the DNA TGTGCCAGTAGTCCTGGCCGCGGAGAGTACGAGCAGTACTTC. It yields the protein CASSPGRGEYEQYF.

This chain uses TRBV5-6 with TRBJ1-2; D may be TRBD1 (6 bases). The CDR3 is 14 residues long. V lost 0 bases to trimming and J lost 4 bases, with 10 bases between them. CDR1 and CDR2 (germline): SGHDT, YYEEEE. CDR3 amino acids: CASSLAGAGYGYTF. The CDR3, as DNA: TGTGCCAGCAGCTTGGCAGGGGCGGGCTATGGCTACACCTTC.

The rearrangement uses TRBV7-3 and TRBJ2-1, with a tentative D call TRBD2 (5 bases). The V end lost 4 bases, the J end lost 2 bases, and 12 bases lay between the germline ends. CDR3 length: 15 amino acids. Germline CDR1 is SGHTA and CDR2 is FQGTGA. The DNA for the CDR3 is TGTGCCAGCAGCTCGCGGACTGGACCCTACAATGAGCAGTTCTTC. Its translation: CASSSRTGPYNEQFF.

The chain has TRBV4-1 and TRBJ1-1; D gene uncertain. Trimming pared 1 base from V and 11 bases from J, leaving 20 bases between. The CDR3 has 15 amino acids. Germline values: CDR1 MGHRA, CDR2 YSYEKL. CDR3 protein: CASSQVADGDYRAFF. CDR3 sequence (DNA): TGCGCCAGCAGCCAAGTGGCAGACGGGGATTATCGGGCTTTCTTT.

In this sample, this clone turned up a few times. This sequence joins TRBV10-3 and TRBJ2-7; weak D call: TRBD1 (6 bases). This CDR3 spans 13 amino acids. Germline CDR1 and CDR2: ENHRY and SYGVKD. Trimming took off 11 bases at V and 2 bases at J, with 16 bases between the two ends. The CDR3 is CALGGPGPYEQYF. CDR3 nucleotides: TGTGCCCTTGGGGGCCCAGGGCCCTACGAGCAGTACTTC.